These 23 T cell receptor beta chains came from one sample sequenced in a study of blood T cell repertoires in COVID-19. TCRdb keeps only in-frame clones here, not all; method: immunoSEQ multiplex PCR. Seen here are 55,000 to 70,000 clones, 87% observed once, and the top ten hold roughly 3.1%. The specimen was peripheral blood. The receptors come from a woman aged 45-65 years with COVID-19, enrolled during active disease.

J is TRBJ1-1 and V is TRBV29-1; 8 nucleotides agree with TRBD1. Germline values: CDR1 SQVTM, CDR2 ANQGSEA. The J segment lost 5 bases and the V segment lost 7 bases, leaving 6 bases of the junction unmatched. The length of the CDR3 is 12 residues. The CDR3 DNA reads TGCAGCGCCCGGGGGACAGGTACTGAAGCTTTCTTT. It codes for CSARGTGTEAFF. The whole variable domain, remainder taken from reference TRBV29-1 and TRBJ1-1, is SAVISQKPSRDICQRGTSLTIQCQVDSQVTMMFWYRQQPGQSLTLIATANQGSEATYESGFVIDKFPISRPNLTFSTLTVSNMSPEDSSIYLCSARGTGTEAFFGQGTRLTVV.

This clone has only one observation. DNA for the CDR3: TGCGCCAGCAGTTCGGGATCGGACAATGAGCAGTTCTTC. Protein: CASSSGSDNEQFF. V is TRBV5-1 and J is TRBJ2-1; possible D gene TRBD2, 5 bases. The CDR3 has 13 residues. Trimming cost V 5 bases and J 5 bases, with 11 bases left between them. Germline V CDR1 and CDR2: SGHRS, YFSETQ.

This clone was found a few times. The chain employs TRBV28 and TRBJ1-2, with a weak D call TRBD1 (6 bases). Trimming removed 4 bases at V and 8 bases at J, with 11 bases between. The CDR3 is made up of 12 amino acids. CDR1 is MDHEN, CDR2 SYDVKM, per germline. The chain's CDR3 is CASSSTGKGYTF. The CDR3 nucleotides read TGTGCCAGCAGTTCTACAGGGAAAGGCTACACCTTC.

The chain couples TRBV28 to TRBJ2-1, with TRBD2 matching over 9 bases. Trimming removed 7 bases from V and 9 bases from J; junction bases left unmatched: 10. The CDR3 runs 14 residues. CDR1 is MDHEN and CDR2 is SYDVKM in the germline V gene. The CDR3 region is CASTLGLASSEQFF. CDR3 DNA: TGTGCCAGCACCTTGGGACTAGCATCCAGTGAGCAGTTCTTC. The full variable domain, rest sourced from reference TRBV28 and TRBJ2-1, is DVKVTQSSRYLVKRTGEKVFLECVQDMDHENMFWYRQDPGLGLRLIYFSYDVKMKEKGDIPEGYSVSREKKERFSLILESASTNQTSMYLCASTLGLASSEQFFGPGTRLTVL.

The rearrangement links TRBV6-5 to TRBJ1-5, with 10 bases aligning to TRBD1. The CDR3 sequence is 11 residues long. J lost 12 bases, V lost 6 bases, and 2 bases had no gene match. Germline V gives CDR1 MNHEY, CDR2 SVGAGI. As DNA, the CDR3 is TGTGCCAGCAGCGGACAGGGGGGCCAGCATTTT. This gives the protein CASSGQGGQHF.

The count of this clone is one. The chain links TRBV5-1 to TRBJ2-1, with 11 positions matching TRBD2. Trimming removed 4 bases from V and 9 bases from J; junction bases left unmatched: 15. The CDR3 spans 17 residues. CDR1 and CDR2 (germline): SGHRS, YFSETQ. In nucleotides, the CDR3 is TGCGCCAGCAGCCCAGGCAGGGGCGCTAGCGGGAGGCCTGAGCAGTTCTTC. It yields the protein CASSPGRGASGRPEQFF.

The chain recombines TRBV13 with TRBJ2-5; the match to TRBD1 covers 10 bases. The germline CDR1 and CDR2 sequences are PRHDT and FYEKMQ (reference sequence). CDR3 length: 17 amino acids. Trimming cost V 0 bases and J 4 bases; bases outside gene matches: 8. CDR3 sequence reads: CASSLGDRGRLGETQYF. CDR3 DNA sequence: TGTGCCAGCAGCTTAGGGGACAGGGGGAGGTTAGGAGAGACCCAGTACTTC.

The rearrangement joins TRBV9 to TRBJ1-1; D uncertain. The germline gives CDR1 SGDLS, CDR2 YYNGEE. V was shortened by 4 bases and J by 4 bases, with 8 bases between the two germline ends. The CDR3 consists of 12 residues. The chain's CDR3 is CASSPRGTEAFF. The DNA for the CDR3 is TGTGCCAGCAGCCCGCGCGGCACTGAAGCTTTCTTT.

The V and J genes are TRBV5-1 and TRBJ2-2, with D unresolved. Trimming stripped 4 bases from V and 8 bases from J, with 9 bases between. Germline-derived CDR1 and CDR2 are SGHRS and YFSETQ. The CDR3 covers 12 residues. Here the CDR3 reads CASSPFTGELFF. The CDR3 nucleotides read TGCGCCAGCAGCCCATTTACAGGGGAGCTGTTTTTT.

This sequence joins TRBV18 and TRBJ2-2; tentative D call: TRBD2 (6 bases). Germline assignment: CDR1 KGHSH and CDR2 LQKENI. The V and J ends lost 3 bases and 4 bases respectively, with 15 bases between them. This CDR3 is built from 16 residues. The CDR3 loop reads CASSPRDFSSTGELFF. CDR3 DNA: TGTGCCAGCTCACCGCGGGACTTTTCTAGCACCGGGGAGCTGTTTTTT.

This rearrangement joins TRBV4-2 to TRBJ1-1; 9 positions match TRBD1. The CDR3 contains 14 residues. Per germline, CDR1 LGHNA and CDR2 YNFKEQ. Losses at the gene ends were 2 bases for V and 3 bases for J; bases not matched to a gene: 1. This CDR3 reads CASSQRTGDTEAFF. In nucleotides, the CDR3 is TGTGCCAGCAGCCAAAGGACAGGGGACACTGAAGCTTTCTTT.

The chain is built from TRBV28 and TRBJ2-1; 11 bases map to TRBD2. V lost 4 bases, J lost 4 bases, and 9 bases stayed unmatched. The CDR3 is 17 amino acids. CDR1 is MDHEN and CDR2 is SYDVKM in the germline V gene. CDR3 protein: CASSSLDLAGGYNEQFF. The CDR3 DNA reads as TGTGCCAGCAGTTCCCTTGACCTAGCGGGAGGTTACAATGAGCAGTTCTTC.

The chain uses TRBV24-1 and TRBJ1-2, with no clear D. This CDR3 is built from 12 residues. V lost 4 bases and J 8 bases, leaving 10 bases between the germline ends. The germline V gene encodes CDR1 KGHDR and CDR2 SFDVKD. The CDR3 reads CATSDGFGGYTF. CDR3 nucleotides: TGTGCCACCAGTGACGGGTTTGGGGGCTACACCTTC.

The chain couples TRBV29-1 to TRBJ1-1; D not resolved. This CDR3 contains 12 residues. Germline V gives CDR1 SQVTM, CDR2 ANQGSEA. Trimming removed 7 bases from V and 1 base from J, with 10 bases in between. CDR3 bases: TGCAGCGCCCGGATAGCGAACACTGAAGCTTTCTTT. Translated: CSARIANTEAFF.

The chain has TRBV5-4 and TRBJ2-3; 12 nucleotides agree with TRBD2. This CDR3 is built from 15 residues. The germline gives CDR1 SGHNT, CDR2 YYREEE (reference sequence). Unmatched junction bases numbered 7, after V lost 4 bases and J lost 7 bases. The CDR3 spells CASSPASGRANTQYF. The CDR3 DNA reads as TGTGCCAGCAGCCCCGCTAGCGGGAGGGCCAATACGCAGTATTTT.

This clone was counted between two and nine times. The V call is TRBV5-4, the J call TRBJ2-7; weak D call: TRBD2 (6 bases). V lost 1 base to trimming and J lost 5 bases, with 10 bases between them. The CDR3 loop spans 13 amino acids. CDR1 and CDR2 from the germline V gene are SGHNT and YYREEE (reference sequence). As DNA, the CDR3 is TGTGCCAGCAGCTTGCGGCTAGCGAACGAGCAGTACTTC. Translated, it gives CASSLRLANEQYF.

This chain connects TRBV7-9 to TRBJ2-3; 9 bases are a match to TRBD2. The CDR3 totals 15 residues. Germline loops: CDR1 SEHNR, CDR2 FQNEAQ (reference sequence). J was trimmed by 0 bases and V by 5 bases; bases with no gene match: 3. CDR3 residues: CASSQTSGSTDTQYF. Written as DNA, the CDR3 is TGTGCCAGCAGCCAAACTAGCGGGAGCACAGATACGCAGTATTTT.

The CDR3 DNA follows: TGTGCCAGCAGCCCCCAACCTTGGCAGACAGATACGCAGTATTTT. Its translation: CASSPQPWQTDTQYF. The chain uses TRBV7-2 and TRBJ2-3; D gene ambiguous. The CDR3 totals 15 residues. V dropped 5 bases and J dropped 3 bases, with 15 bases sitting between them. Per the germline V gene, CDR1 is SGHTA and CDR2 is FQGNSA.

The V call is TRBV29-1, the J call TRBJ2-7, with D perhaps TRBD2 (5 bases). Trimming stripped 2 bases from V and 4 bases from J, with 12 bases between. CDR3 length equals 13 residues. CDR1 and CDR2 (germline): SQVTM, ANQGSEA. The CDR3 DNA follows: TGCAGCGTTGAATGGGTCGGGGAGTACGAGCAGTACTTC. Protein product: CSVEWVGEYEQYF.

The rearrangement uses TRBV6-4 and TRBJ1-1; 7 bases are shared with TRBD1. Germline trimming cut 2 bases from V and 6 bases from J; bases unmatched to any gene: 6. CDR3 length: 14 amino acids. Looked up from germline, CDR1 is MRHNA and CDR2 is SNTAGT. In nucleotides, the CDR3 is TGTGCCAGCAGTGACGAGACAGGGTCGGCTGAAGCTTTCTTT. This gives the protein CASSDETGSAEAFF.

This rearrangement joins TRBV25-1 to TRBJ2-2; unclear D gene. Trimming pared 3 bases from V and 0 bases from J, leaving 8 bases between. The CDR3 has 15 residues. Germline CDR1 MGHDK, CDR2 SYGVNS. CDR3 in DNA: TGTGCCAGCAGTGACCCAGCGACGAACACCGGGGAGCTGTTTTTT. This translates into CASSDPATNTGELFF.

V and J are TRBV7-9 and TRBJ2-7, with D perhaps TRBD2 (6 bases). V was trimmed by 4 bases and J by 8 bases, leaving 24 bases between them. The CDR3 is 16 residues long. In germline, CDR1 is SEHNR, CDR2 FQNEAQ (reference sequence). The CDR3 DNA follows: TGTGCCAGCAGCTCAACCCGGGACTCCACTAAATCCCAGCAGTACTTC. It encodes CASSSTRDSTKSQQYF.

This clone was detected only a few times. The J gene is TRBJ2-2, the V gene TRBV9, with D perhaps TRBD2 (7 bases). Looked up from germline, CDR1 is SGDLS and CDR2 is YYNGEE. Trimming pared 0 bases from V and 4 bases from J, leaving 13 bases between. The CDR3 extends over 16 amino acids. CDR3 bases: TGTGCCAGCAGCGTAGATAGGGGGGGCGGCACCGGGGAGCTGTTTTTT. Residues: CASSVDRGGGTGELFF.